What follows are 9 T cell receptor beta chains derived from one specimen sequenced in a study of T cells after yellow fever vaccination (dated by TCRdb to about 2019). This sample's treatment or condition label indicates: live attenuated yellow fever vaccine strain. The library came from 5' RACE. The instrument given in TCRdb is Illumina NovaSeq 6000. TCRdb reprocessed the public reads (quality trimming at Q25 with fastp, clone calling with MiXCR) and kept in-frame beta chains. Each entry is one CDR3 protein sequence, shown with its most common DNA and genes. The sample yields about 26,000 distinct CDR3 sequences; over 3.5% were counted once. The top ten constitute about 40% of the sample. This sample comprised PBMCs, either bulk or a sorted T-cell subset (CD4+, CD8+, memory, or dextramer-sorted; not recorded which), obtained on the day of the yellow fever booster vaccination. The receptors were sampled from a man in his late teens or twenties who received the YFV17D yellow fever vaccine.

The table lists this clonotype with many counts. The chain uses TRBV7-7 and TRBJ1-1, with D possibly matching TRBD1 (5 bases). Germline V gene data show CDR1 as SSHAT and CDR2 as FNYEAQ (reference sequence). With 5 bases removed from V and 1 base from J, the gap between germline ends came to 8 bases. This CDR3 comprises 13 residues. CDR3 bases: TGTGCCAGCAGCGCCGACAGGAACACTGAAGCTTTCTTT. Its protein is CASSADRNTEAFF.

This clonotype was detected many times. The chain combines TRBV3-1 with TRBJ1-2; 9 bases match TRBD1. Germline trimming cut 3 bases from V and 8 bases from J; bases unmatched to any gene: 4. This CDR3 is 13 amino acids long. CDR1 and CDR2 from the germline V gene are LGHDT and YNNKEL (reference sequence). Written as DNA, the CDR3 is TGTGCCAGCAGCCAGGGACAGGGAGGCGGCTACACCTTC. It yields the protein CASSQGQGGGYTF. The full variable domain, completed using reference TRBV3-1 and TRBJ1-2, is DTAVSQTPKYLVTQMGNDKSIKCEQNLGHDTMYWYKQDSKKFLKIMFSYNNKELIINETVPNRFSPKSPDKAHLNLHINSLELGDSAVYFCASSQGQGGGYTFGSGTRLTVV.

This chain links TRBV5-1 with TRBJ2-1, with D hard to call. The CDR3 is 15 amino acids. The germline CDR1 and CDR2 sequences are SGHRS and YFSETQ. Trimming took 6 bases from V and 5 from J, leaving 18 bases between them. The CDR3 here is CASKPLGGNDNEQFF. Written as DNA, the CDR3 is TGCGCCAGCAAGCCCCTTGGTGGGAATGACAATGAGCAGTTCTTC.

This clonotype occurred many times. The CDR3 DNA is TGCAGTGCTAGGCAGGGGGCGCGAACAGATACGCAGTATTTT. It is translated as CSARQGARTDTQYF. The chain is built from TRBV20-1 and TRBJ2-3; 8 nucleotides agree with TRBD1. The CDR3 extends over 14 amino acids. V dropped 3 bases and J dropped 3; count of bases not matched to a gene: 5. From germline, CDR1 is DFQATT and CDR2 SNEGSKA (reference sequence).

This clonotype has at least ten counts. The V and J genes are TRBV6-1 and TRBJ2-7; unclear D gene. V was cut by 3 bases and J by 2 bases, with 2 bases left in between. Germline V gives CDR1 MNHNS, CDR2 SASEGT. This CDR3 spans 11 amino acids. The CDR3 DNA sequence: TGTGCCAGCAGTGAGACCTACGAGCAGTACGTC. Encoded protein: CASSETYEQYV.

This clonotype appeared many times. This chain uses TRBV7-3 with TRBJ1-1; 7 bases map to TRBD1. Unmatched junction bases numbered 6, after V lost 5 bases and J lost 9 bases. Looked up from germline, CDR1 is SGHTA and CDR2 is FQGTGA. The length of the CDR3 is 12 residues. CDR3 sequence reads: CASSPQGGQAFF. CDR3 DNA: TGTGCCAGCAGCCCCCAGGGGGGTCAAGCTTTCTTT.

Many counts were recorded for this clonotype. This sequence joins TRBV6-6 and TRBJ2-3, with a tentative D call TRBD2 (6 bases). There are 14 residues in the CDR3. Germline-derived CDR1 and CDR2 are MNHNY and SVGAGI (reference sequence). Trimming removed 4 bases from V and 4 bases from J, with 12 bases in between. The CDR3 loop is CASSSSASADTQYF. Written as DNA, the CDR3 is TGTGCCAGCAGTTCTAGCGCCTCGGCAGATACGCAGTATTTT.

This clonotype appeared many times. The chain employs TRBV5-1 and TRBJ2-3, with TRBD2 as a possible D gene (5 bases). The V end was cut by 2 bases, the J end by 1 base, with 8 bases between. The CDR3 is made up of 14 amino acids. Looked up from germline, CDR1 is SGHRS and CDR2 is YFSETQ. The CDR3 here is CASSFGEGTDTQYF. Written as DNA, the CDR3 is TGCGCCAGCAGCTTCGGGGAAGGCACAGATACGCAGTATTTT.

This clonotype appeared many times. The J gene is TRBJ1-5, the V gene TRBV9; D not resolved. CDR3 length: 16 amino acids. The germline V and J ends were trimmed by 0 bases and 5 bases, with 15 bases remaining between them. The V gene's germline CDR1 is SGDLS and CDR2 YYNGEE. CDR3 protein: CASSVGGGPLDQPQHF. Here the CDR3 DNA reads TGTGCCAGCAGCGTAGGAGGAGGTCCCCTGGATCAGCCCCAGCATTTT.